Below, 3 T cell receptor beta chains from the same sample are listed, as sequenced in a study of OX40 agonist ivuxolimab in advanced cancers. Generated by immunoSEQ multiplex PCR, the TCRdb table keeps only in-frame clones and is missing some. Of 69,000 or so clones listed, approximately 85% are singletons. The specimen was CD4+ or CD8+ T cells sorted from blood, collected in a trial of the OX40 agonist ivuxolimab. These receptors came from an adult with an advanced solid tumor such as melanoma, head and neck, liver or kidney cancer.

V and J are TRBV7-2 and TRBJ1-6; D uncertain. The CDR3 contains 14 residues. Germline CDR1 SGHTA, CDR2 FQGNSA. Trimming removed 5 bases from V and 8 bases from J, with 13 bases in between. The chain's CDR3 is CASSVTTTDSPLHF. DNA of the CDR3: TGTGCCAGCAGCGTGACAACGACGGATTCACCCCTCCACTTT.

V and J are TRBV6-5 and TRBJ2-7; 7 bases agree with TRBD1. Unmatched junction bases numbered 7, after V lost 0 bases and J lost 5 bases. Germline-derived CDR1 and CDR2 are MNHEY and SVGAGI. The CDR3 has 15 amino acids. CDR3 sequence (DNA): TGTGCCAGCAGTTACTCGGACAGGTGGTCCGACGAGCAGTACTTC. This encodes CASSYSDRWSDEQYF.

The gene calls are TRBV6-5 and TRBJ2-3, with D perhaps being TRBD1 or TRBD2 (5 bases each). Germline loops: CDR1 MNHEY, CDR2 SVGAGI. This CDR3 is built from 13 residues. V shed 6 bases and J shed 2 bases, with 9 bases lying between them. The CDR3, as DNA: TGTGCCAGCAGCCGGGACCTCACAGATACGCAGTATTTT. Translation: CASSRDLTDTQYF.